Detailed here is one T cell receptor (beta chain). Its specific antigen is unknown. Per-base quality was not reported, and no clone a single base away is much larger than it. CDR1 and CDR2 (SGHKS, YYEKEE) derive from the germline V gene (reference sequence). The CDR3 holds 12 amino acids from the cysteine to the phenylalanine. Here the CDR3 DNA is all that survives: 36 bases in frame from base 1. A distance of 9 bases separates the germline ends of V and J, which lose 2 bases and 6 bases respectively. The data are from a study of blood T cell repertoires in COVID-19 (dated by TCRdb to the early 2020s). For the wider study: Collaborator samples came from the United States, Italy and Spain and covered acute and convalescent phases of COVID-19. The repertoires were made available in a free public database intended to serve as a resource for research on the immune response to SARS-CoV-2. Where available, HLA class I and class II types were obtained from metadata supplied by the sample provider rather than from assay-based typing. The dataset comprised deeply sampled blood TCRbeta repertoires from subjects exposed to, actively infected with, or recovered from COVID-19. Samples came from the ongoing ImmuneRACE study (first 160 participants) plus 1,254 subjects from 6 global collaborators. The sample metadata nearly always contained a de-identified subject ID, COVID-19 status, age in years and sex. The material from the prospective study consisted of cDNA or gDNA derived from T cells, B-cell-depleted T cells, or PBMCs.

The study at large found these results: Clinical and demographic metadata were provided uncurated, with the amount varying by source and participant.

The immunoSEQ Assay, a bias-controlled multiplex PCR, was used to amplify TCRbeta CDR3 regions from genomic DNA. Per the source publication's procedure: Nucleated cell counts per sample were estimated from amplification of reference gene primers within the assay. Sequence reads were collapsed and filtered to measure the absolute abundance of every unique TCRbeta CDR3 rearrangement. For each sample, productive Simpson clonality was calculated by taking the square root of Simpson's diversity index across productive rearrangements. TCRdb re-hosts the immuneACCESS table, in-frame sequences only. Its copies lack some clones; in the studies checked, an unresolved V gene accounts for under half of them, and the cause for the rest is not known. For V, J and clone size, that table is used; D and trimming come from the DNA. This sample is represented by about 46,000 clones; around 86% of them were singletons. 15% to 20% of the sample is taken by the ten largest.

Whole blood was collected in K2EDTA tubes by collaborating institutions according to the institutions' own protocols. Collaborator samples were shipped for TCRbeta analysis as frozen whole blood, isolated PBMCs, or DNA extracted from either sample type. Sequencing input: peripheral blood. Rearrangement joined TRBV5-5 to TRBJ2-7; tentative D gene TRBD2, with 5 bases matching. This TCR derives from a man between 60 and 75 years old with active or convalescent COVID-19. CDR3 sequence: CASSFRGGEQYF. The nucleotide sequence is TGTGCCAGCAGCTTCCGAGGAGGCGAGCAGTACTTC.